A single sample gave rise to the 20 T cell receptor beta chains below, sequenced in a study of Ad26.COV2.S vaccination and SARS-CoV-2 variants. TCRdb keeps only in-frame clones here, not all; method: immunoSEQ multiplex PCR. The sample lists about 680,000 clones; 89% were seen once. Indicated treatment: some 20 received Ad26.COV2.S at low or high dose, single or two shots; roughly five received placebo; per-sample allocation not given. Sampling was performed 63 days after the first vaccine or placebo injection. The sequences come from peripheral blood, collected in a trial of Ad26.COV2.S vaccine versus placebo. The receptors shown here come from a person aged 18-60 years who received the Ad26.COV2.S COVID-19 vaccine or a placebo.

This rearrangement joins TRBV18 to TRBJ2-1; TRBD2 matches 7 bases. With V trimmed by 3 bases and J by 5 bases, 7 bases remained unmatched. CDR1 and CDR2 from the germline V gene are KGHSH and LQKENI. The CDR3 is 15 residues long. The CDR3 loop reads CASSPRREADNEQFF. The DNA of the CDR3 is TGTGCCAGCTCACCGCGTCGGGAGGCCGACAATGAGCAGTTCTTC.

V is TRBV6-6 and J is TRBJ1-6; D might be TRBD1 (6 bases). Germline V gene lookup returns CDR1 MNHNY and CDR2 SVGAGI (reference sequence). Trimming removed 6 bases at V and 14 bases at J, with 11 bases between. CDR3 length equals 11 residues. The DNA of the CDR3 is TGTGCCAGCAGCTCTACAGGGACCCTCCACTTT. Its translation is CASSSTGTLHF.

The J gene is TRBJ1-1, the V gene TRBV6-5; no reliable D call. The CDR3 is 14 residues long. The germline CDR1 and CDR2 sequences are MNHEY and SVGAGI. V shed 7 bases and J shed 2 bases, with 14 bases lying between them. CDR3 in DNA: TGTGCCAGCAAGGTGGACTTTTTTAACACTGAAGCTTTCTTT. This translates into CASKVDFFNTEAFF.

The chain carries TRBV9 and TRBJ2-5, with TRBD2 as a possible D gene (5 bases). Trimming stripped 0 bases from V and 5 bases from J, with 14 bases between. The CDR3 runs to 15 residues. Germline V lookup: CDR1 SGDLS, CDR2 YYNGEE. The CDR3 bases are TGTGCCAGCAGCGTAGAAACGGGCACTAGGGAGACCCAGTACTTC. This codes for CASSVETGTRETQYF.

This clone was found a few times. This chain connects TRBV5-4 to TRBJ1-3, with a weak D call TRBD1 (6 bases). The CDR3 spans 14 residues. Looked up from germline, CDR1 is SGHNT and CDR2 is YYREEE (reference sequence). V was clipped by 3 bases and J by 4 bases, with 11 bases between them. CDR3 residues: CASSSQGTGNTIYF. CDR3 bases: TGTGCCAGCAGCTCCCAGGGGACCGGAAACACCATATATTTT.

This chain connects TRBV21-1 to TRBJ2-5; the table's D gene call, TRBD2, was not cross checked with the DNA. TRBV21-1 is annotated as a pseudogene. The CDR3 loop spans 17 amino acids. For the CDR3, the DNA is TGTGCCAGCAGCAACTTAATTTTGGATCGGGGAATAGAGACCCAGTACTTC. Translating it yields CASSNLILDRGIETQYF.

V is TRBV18 and J is TRBJ1-1, with 7 bases fitting TRBD1. The V gene's germline CDR1 is KGHSH and CDR2 LQKENI. V lost 3 bases, J lost 6 bases, and 16 bases stayed unmatched. The CDR3 is 17 residues long. Here the CDR3 reads CASSPPRETGRFAEAFF. The CDR3 coding sequence is TGTGCCAGCTCACCGCCGCGGGAGACAGGGAGGTTCGCTGAAGCTTTCTTT.

A single count supports this clone. CDR3 protein: CASSLGDRAKNIQYF. CDR3 in DNA: TGTGCCAGCAGCTTAGGTGACAGGGCCAAAAACATTCAGTACTTC. This sequence joins TRBV7-2 and TRBJ2-4, with D perhaps matching TRBD1 (6 bases). Germline lookup yields CDR1 SGHTA and CDR2 FQGNSA. The CDR3 has 15 amino acids. Trimming shortened V by 1 base and J by 1 base, and 8 bases separated the two germline ends.

The chain combines TRBV15 with TRBJ2-7, with D possibly TRBD1 on 7 matching bases. The V end was cut by 6 bases, the J end by 1 base, with 19 bases between. The CDR3 loop spans 16 amino acids. Germline lookup yields CDR1 LNHNV and CDR2 YYDKDF (reference sequence). The CDR3 nucleotides are TGTGCCACCAGTCAGGGGGGTTCTGTAAGGTCCTACGAGCAGTACTTC. This gives the protein CATSQGGSVRSYEQYF.

The chain has TRBV2 and TRBJ2-7, with D tentatively TRBD2 (6 bases). The CDR3 consists of 13 residues. Per germline, CDR1 SNHLY and CDR2 FYNNEI. Trimming took off 7 bases at V and 3 bases at J, with 13 bases between the two ends. The DNA of the CDR3 is TGTGCCAGCAAGGAGGGAAGGGACTACGAGCAGTACTTC. Translating gives CASKEGRDYEQYF.

This chain uses TRBV7-9 with TRBJ2-5, with a tentative D call TRBD2 (5 bases). V was cut by 3 bases and J by 4 bases, with 9 bases left in between. This CDR3 is 13 amino acids long. Per germline, CDR1 SEHNR and CDR2 FQNEAQ (reference sequence). DNA for the CDR3: TGTGCCAGCAGCTTCAGCGGATTAGAGACCCAGTACTTC. This encodes CASSFSGLETQYF. The full variable domain, in which reference TRBV7-9 and TRBJ2-5 provide the parts outside the CDR3, is DTGVSQNPRHKITKRGQNVTFRCDPISEHNRLYWYRQTLGQGPEFLTYFQNEAQLEKSRLLSDRFSAERPKGSFSTLEIQRTEQGDSAMYLCASSFSGLETQYFGPGTRLLVL.

This clone was recorded only once. This chain connects TRBV7-7 to TRBJ2-2; the D gene is possibly TRBD2 (5 bases). CDR1 SSHAT and CDR2 FNYEAQ come from the germline V gene (reference sequence). The CDR3 totals 15 residues. The ends were cut back, 3 bases at V and 0 bases at J, with 8 bases in the middle. The CDR3, as DNA: TGTGCCAGCAGCTTTTCGGAGGCGAACACCGGGGAGCTGTTTTTT. Its protein is CASSFSEANTGELFF.

The rearrangement links TRBV5-4 to TRBJ1-4; the D gene is possibly TRBD1 (6 bases). V was pared by 2 bases and J by 8 bases, with 16 bases between. This CDR3 region has 15 residues. Germline CDR1 SGHNT, CDR2 YYREEE (reference sequence). The CDR3 DNA reads as TGTGCCAGCAGCTTCACCGGGACAAGAGGGGAAAAACTGTTTTTT. It specifies CASSFTGTRGEKLFF.

This clone was counted between two and nine times. The chain employs TRBV10-1 and TRBJ2-1; 8 bases fit TRBD2. This CDR3 spans 13 amino acids. CDR1 is WNHNN and CDR2 is SYGVQD in the germline V gene (reference sequence). The J segment lost 5 bases and the V segment lost 9 bases, leaving 6 bases of the junction unmatched. The CDR3, as DNA: TGCGCCAGTGGACTAGCCATCGACAATGAGCAGTTCTTC. Its translation is CASGLAIDNEQFF.

Notes on this clone: The junction departs from the called germline gene at one end, perhaps through a read error. V usage is TRBV7-9 and J usage is TRBJ2-7, with a weak D call TRBD2 (6 bases). The CDR3 totals 17 residues. Germline V gives CDR1 SEHNR, CDR2 FQNEAQ (reference sequence). The CDR3 DNA reads as TGTGCCAGCAGCCTAGCGTGGAATCCACAAGAAGACTACGAGCAGTACTTC. Its translation is CASSLAWNPQEDYEQYF.

The V call is TRBV23-1, the J call TRBJ2-1, with D possibly matching TRBD1 (6 bases). TRBV23-1 is reported as an ORF; its role is uncertain. The CDR3 length is 17 residues. V was cut by 6 bases and J by 4 bases, with 22 bases left in between. CDR3 loop: CASRTGHLTTGYNEQFF. The DNA of the CDR3 is TGCGCCAGCAGGACAGGCCACCTCACCACCGGTTACAATGAGCAGTTCTTC.

This chain links TRBV19 with TRBJ1-3; tentative D call: TRBD1 (6 bases). Germline CDR1 is LNHDA and CDR2 is SQIVND (reference sequence). Trimming removed 3 bases from V and 2 bases from J, with 8 bases in between. CDR3 length equals 14 residues. The CDR3 DNA reads as TGTGCCAGTAGTATGGAGGGGGCTGGAAACACCATATATTTT. Translation: CASSMEGAGNTIYF.

The chain uses TRBV24-1 and TRBJ2-7; D call uncertain. The germline V gene encodes CDR1 KGHDR and CDR2 SFDVKD. The germline V and J ends were trimmed by 2 bases and 5 bases, with 9 bases remaining between them. The CDR3 is made up of 13 amino acids. CDR3 in DNA: TGTGCCACCAGTGATTCTGTTCGTAACGAGCAGTACTTC. Translation gives CATSDSVRNEQYF.

This clone was recorded once. This chain links TRBV5-4 with TRBJ2-1, with 15 bases identical to TRBD2. Germline V gives CDR1 SGHNT, CDR2 YYREEE (reference sequence). This CDR3 has 18 amino acids. J was trimmed by 3 bases and V by 4 bases; bases with no gene match: 8. The CDR3 reads CASSPGTSGRNGYNEQFF. In DNA, the CDR3 is TGTGCCAGCAGCCCCGGGACTAGCGGGAGGAACGGCTACAATGAGCAGTTCTTC. The variable domain in full, with the rest retrieved from reference TRBV5-4 and TRBJ2-1, is ETGVTQSPTHLIKTRGQQVTLRCSSQSGHNTVSWYQQALGQGPQFIFQYYREEENGRGNFPPRFSGLQFPNYSSELNVNALELDDSALYLCASSPGTSGRNGYNEQFFGPGTRLTVL.

The V and J genes are TRBV2 and TRBJ2-7, with D perhaps TRBD1 or TRBD2 (5 bases each). CDR1 SNHLY and CDR2 FYNNEI come from the germline V gene. Trimming pared 4 bases from V and 5 bases from J, leaving 9 bases between. CDR3 length: 12 amino acids. CDR3 DNA: TGTGCCAGCAGTGTTCGAGGGGACGAGCAGTACTTC. This codes for CASSVRGDEQYF.